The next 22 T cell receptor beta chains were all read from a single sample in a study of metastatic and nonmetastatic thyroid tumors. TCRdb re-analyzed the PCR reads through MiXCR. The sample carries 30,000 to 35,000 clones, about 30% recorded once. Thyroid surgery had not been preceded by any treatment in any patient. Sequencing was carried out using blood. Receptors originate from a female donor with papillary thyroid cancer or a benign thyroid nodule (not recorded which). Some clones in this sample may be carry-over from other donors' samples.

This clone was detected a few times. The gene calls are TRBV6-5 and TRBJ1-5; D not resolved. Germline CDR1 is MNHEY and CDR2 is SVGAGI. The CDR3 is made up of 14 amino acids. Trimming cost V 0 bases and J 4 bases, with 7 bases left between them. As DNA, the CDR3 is TGTGCCAGCAGTTACTCGGCGGAAAATCAGCCCCAGCATTTT. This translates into CASSYSAENQPQHF.

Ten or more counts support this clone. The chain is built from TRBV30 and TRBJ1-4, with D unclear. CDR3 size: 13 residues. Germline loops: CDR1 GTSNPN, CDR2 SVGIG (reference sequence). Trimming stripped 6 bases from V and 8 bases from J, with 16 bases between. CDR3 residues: CACWAGISEKLFF. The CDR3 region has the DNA TGTGCCTGTTGGGCTGGGATAAGCGAAAAACTGTTTTTT.

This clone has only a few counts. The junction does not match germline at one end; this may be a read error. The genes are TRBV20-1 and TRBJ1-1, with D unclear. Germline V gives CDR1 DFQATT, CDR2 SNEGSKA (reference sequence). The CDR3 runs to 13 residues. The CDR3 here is CSPTPRRNTAAFF. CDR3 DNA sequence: TGCAGTCCTACACCGAGGAGGAACACTGCAGCTTTCTTT.

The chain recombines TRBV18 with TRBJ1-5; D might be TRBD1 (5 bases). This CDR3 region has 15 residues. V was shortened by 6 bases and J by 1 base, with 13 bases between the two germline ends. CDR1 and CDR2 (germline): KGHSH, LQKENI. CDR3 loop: CASSWDRRSNQPQHF. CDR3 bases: TGTGCCAGCTCTTGGGACCGTCGGAGCAATCAGCCCCAGCATTTT.

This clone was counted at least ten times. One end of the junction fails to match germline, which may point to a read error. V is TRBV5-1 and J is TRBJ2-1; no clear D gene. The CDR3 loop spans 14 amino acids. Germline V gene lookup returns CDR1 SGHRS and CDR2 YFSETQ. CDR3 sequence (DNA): TGCGCCAGCAGCAGCCTGGGGTCCTCCAATGAGCAGTTCTTC. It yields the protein CASSSLGSSNEQFF.

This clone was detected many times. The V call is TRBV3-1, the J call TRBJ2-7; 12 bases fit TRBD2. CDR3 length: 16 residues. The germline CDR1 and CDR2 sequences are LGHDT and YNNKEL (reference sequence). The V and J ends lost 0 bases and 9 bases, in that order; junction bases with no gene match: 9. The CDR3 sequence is CASSQDPTSGRSGQYF. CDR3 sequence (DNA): TGTGCCAGCAGCCAAGACCCTACTAGCGGGAGGAGTGGGCAGTACTTC.

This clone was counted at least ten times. The CDR3 here is CASSLEGTTGELFF. The CDR3 coding sequence is TGCGCCAGCAGCTTGGAGGGGACCACCGGGGAGCTGTTTTTT. The J gene is TRBJ2-2, the V gene TRBV5-1; D possibly matches TRBD1 or TRBD2 (5 bases each). This CDR3 has 14 residues. Germline V gene data show CDR1 as SGHRS and CDR2 as YFSETQ. V lost 0 bases and J 4 bases, leaving 7 bases between the germline ends.

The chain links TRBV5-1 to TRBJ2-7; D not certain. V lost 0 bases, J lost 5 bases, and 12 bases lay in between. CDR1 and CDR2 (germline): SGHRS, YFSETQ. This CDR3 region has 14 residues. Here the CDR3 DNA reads TGCGCCAGCAGCTTGGGGACCACATGGGACGAGCAGTACTTC. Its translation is CASSLGTTWDEQYF.

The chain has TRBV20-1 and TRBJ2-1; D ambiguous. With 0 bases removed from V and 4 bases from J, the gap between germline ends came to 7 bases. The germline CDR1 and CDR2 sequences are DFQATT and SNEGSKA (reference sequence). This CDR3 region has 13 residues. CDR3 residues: CSARDLPYNEQFF. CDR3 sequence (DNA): TGCAGTGCTAGAGATCTACCGTACAATGAGCAGTTCTTC.

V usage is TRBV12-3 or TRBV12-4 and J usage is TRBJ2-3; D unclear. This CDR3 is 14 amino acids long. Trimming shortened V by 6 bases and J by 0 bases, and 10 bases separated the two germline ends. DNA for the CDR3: TGTGCCAGCAGCCCGCTGGCTAGCACAGATACGCAGTATTTT. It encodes CASSPLASTDTQYF.

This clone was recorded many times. CDR3 in DNA: TGTGCCAGCACGAGGCAGGGGGCTGGGAATGAGCAGTTCTTC. Translating gives CASTRQGAGNEQFF. The chain carries TRBV2 and TRBJ2-1; 8 bases map to TRBD1. The V gene's germline CDR1 is SNHLY and CDR2 FYNNEI. The ends lost 7 bases at V and 7 bases at J; junction bases unmatched: 9. CDR3 length: 14 residues.

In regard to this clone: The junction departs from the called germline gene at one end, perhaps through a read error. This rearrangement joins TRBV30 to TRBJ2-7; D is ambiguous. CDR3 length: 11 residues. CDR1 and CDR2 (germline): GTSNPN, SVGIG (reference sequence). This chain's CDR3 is CSWFGSYEQYF. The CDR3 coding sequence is TGTTCCTGGTTCGGATCCTACGAGCAGTACTTC.

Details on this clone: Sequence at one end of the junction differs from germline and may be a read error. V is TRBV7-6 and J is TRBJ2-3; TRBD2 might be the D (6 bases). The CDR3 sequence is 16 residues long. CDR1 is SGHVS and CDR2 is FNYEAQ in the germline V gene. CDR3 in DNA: TGTGCCAGCAGCTTAGGACCGGTGGGAGGCACAGGTACGCAGTATTTT. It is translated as CASSLGPVGGTGTQYF.

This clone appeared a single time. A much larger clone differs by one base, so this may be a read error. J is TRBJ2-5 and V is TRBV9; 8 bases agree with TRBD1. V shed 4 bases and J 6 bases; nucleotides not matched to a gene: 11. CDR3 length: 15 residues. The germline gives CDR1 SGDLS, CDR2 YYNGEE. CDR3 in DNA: TGTGCCAGCAGCCCCCGGACAGGGTTTGAGCAGACCCAGTACTTC. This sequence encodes CASSPRTGFEQTQYF. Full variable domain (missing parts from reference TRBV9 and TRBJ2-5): DSGVTQTPKHLITATGQRVTLRCSPRSGDLSVYWYQQSLDQGLQFLIQYYNGEERAKGNILERFSAQQFPDLHSELNLSSLELGDSALYFCASSPRTGFEQTQYFGPGTRLLVL.

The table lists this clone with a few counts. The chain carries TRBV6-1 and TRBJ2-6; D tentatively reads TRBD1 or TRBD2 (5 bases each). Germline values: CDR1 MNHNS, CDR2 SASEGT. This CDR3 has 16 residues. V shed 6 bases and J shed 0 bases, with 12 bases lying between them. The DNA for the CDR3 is TGTGCCAGCAGACCGCAGGGAGTCTCTGGGGCCAACGTCCTGACTTTC. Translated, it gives CASRPQGVSGANVLTF.

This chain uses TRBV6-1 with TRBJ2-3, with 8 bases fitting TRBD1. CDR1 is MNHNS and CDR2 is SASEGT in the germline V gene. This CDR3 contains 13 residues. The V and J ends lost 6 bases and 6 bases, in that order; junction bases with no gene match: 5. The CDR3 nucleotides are TGTGCCAGCAGACAGGGGGGCCCCGATACGCAGTATTTT. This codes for CASRQGGPDTQYF.

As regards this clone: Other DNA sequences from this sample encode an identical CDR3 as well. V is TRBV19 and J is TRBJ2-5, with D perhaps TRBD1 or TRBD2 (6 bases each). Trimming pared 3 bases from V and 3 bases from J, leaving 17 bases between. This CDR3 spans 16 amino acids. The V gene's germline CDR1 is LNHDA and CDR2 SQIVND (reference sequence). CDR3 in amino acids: CASSMGGRRSEETQYF. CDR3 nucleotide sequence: TGTGCCAGTAGTATGGGGGGCCGTAGGTCGGAAGAGACCCAGTACTTC.

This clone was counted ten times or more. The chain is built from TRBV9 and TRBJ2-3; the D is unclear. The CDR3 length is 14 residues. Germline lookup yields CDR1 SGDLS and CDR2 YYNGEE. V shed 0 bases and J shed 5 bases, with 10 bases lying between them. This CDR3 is CASSVGGSGDTQYF. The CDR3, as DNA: TGTGCCAGCAGCGTAGGTGGCTCCGGAGATACGCAGTATTTT.

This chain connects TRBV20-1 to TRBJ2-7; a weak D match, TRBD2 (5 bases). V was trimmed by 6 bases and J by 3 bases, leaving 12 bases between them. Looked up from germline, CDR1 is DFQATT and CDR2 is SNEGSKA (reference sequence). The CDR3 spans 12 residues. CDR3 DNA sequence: TGCAGTGCACGGAGGAGTTACTACGAGCAGTACTTC. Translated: CSARRSYYEQYF.

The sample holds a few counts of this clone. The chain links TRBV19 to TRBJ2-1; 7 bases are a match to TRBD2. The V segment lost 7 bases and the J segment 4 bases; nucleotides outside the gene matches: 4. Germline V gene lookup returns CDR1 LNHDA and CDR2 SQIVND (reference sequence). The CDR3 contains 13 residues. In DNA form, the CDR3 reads TGTGCCAGTACCCAAGCGGGGTACAATGAGCAGTTCTTC. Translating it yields CASTQAGYNEQFF. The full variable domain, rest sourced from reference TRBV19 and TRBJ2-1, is DGGITQSPKYLFRKEGQNVTLSCEQNLNHDAMYWYRQDPGQGLRLIYYSQIVNDFQKGDIAEGYSVSREKKESFPLTVTSAQKNPTAFYLCASTQAGYNEQFFGPGTRLTVL.

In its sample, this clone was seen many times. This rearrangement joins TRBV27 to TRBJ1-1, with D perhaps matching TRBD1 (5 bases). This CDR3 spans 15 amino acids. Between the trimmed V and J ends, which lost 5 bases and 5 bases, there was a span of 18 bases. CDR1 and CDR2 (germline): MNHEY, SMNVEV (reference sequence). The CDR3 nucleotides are TGTGCCAGCAGTCCCTACCCGACAGTCTCGACTGAAGCTTTCTTT. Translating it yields CASSPYPTVSTEAFF.

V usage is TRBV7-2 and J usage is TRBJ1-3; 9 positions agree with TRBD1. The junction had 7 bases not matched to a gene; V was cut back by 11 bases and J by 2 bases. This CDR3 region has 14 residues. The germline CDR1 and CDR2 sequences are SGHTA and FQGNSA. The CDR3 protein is CARTRTGAGNTIYF. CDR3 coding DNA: TGTGCCCGGACAAGGACAGGGGCTGGAAACACCATATATTTT.